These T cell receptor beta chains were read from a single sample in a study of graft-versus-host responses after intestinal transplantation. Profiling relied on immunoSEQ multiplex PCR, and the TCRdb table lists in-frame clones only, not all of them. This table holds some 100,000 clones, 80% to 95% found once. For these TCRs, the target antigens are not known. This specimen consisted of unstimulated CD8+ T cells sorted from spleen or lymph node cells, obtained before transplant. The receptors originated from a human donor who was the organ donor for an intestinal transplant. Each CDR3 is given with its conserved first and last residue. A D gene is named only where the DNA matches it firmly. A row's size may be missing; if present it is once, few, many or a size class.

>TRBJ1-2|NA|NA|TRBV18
TGTGCCAGCTCCCCCGACTGGATCCCTCCCTATGGCTACACCTTC
CASSPDWIPPYGYTF
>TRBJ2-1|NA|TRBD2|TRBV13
TGTGCCAGCAGCCTCGCTAGCGGGGGGCCCAATGGCCAGTTCTTC
CASSLASGGPNGQFF
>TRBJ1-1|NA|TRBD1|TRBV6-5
TGTGCCAGCAGACTAGACAGGGGGCTTGCTGAAGCTTTCTTT
CASRLDRGLAEAFF
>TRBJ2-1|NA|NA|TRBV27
TGTGCCAGCAGTTTAAGACAAGCTAACAATGAGCAGTTCTTC
CASSLRQANNEQFF
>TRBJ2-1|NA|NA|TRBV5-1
TGCGCCAGCAGCTTGGTCTGGGGCAGGGTCGCGAGAAATGAGCAGTTCTTC
CASSLVWGRVARNEQFF
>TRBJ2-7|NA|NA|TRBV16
TGTGCCAGCAGCGCGTCGGGTACTGGATCCTACGAGCAGTACTTC
CASSASGTGSYEQYF
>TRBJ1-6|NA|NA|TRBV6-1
TGTGCCACCCACGGGGGGCTTCCAAATTCACCCCTCCACTTT
CATHGGLPNSPLHF
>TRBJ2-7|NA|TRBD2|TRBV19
TGTGCCAGTAGTCGCCGGACGGGAGGGCACTCCTACGAGCAGTACTTC
CASSRRTGGHSYEQYF
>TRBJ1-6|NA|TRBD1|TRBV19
TGTGCCAGTAGTATGGCCGGGACAGGAATTTATAATTCACCCCTCCACTTT
CASSMAGTGIYNSPLHF
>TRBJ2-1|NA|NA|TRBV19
TGTGCCAGTAGTTACGGGTCGAGCTCCTACAATGAGCAGTTCTTC
CASSYGSSSYNEQFF
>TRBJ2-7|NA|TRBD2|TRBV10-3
TGTGCCATCAGTGATTTTGCGGGAGTCGGCCGCTCCTACGAGCAGTACTTC
CAISDFAGVGRSYEQYF
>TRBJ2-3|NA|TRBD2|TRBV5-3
TGTGCCAGAAGCTTGGTGACTAGCGGGAACACAGATACGCAGTATTTT
CARSLVTSGNTDTQYF
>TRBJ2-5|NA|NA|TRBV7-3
TGTGCCAGCAGCCCCTGGGACATTTTAGGGCCCCAGTACTTC
CASSPWDILGPQYF
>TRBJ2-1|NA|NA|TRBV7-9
TGTGCCAGTGCTCCTTGGGGGGGGCCGTCCAATGAGCAGTTCTTC
CASAPWGGPSNEQFF
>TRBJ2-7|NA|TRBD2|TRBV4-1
TGCGCCAGCAGCCAAGGCGCTCTAGCGGGACCCTACGAGCAGTACTTC
CASSQGALAGPYEQYF
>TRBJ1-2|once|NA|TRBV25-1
TGTGCCAGCAGTGAAATGCCCAGGGGTAAAGACTATGGCTACACCTTC
CASSEMPRGKDYGYTF
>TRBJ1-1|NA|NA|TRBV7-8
TGTGCCAGCAACCCCGGGTGGGACACTGAAGCTTTCTTT
CASNPGWDTEAFF
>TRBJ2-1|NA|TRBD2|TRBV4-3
TGCGCCAGCAGCTTCCGGCTAGCGGGAGGCAATGAGCAGTTCTTC
CASSFRLAGGNEQFF
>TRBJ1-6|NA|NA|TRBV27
TGTGCCAGCAGTTTACCCCTACAGGGACCCCTCCACTTT
CASSLPLQGPLHF
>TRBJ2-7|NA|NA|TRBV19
TGTGCCAGTAGTTCGGTCTCCTACGAGCAGTACTTC
CASSSVSYEQYF
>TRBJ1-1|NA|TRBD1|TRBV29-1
TGCAGCGTTTTCGGGACAGGGTCGCGCACTGAAGCTTTCTTT
CSVFGTGSRTEAFF
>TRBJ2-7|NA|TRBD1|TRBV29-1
TGCAGCGCGTCGACAGGGGCGACCTACGAGCAGTACTTC
CSASTGATYEQYF
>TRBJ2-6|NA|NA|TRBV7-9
TGTGCCAGCAGTGGCCATCGATACGCTGGGGCCAACGTCCTGACTTTC
CASSGHRYAGANVLTF
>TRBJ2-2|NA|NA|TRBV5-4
TGTGCCAGCATCGAGTCCGGGGAGCTGTTTTTT
CASIESGELFF
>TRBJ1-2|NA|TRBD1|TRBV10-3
TGTGCCATCAGCGAAGGTTTTCGCAGGGGGCATGGCTACACCTTC
CAISEGFRRGHGYTF
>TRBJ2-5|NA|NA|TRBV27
TGTGCCAGCAGTTTATATCCCGTGGAGACCCAGTACTTC
CASSLYPVETQYF
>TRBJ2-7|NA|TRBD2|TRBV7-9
TGTGCCAGCAGCTTAGTCCCGGGGGGGCCTATGACCTACGAGCAGTACTTC
CASSLVPGGPMTYEQYF
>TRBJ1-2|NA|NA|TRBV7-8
TGTGCCAGTCTGAGTAACTATGGCTACACCTTC
CASLSNYGYTF
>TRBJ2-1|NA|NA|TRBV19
TGTGCCAGTAGTAACGGACTTTACAATGAGCAGTTCTTC
CASSNGLYNEQFF
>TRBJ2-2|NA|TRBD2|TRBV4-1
TGCGCCAGCAGCCAACTAGCGGGGGCCGGGGAGCTGTTTTTT
CASSQLAGAGELFF
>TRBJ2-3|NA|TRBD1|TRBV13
TGTGCCAGCAGCGCCGACAGGGCCACAGATACGCAGTATTTT
CASSADRATDTQYF
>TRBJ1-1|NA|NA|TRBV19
TGTGCCAGTTGGGACACCGGCATGGCTTTCTTT
CASWDTGMAFF
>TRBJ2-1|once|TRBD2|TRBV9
TGTGCCAGCAGCGCGAGCGGGGGCTCCTACAATGAGCAGTTCTTC
CASSASGGSYNEQFF
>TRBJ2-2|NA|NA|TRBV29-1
TGCAGCGTTGAGGGTGGGGAAACAGGGAGTTTTTCCGGGGAGCTGTTTTTT
CSVEGGETGSFSGELFF
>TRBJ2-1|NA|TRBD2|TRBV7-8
TGTGCCAGCAGCCCCTTAGCGGGGGGGCTGCATGAGCAGTTCTTC
CASSPLAGGLHEQFF
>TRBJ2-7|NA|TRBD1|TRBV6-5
TGTGCCAGCAGTTACGGGACAGGGTCTTCCTACGAGCAGTACTTC
CASSYGTGSSYEQYF
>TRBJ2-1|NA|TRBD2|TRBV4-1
TGCGCCAGCAGCGGGCTAGCGGGGGGTGAGCAGTTCTTC
CASSGLAGGEQFF
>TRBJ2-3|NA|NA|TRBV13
TGTGCCAGCAGCTTAGAAAGGCTAGCGCTGGAGGATACGCAGTATTTT
CASSLERLALEDTQYF
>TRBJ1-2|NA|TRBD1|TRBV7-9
TGTGCCAGCAGCGCGGGACAGGGAGGCTACACCTTC
CASSAGQGGYTF
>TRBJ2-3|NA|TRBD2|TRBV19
TGTGCCAGTAGTATCCCTGGACGGGGGGTAACAGATACGCAGTATTTT
CASSIPGRGVTDTQYF
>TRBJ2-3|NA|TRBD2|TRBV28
TGTGCCAGCAGCCCACTAGCGGGAGACACAGATACGCAGTATTTT
CASSPLAGDTDTQYF
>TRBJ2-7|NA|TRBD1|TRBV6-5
TGTGCCAGCAGTTACTCACAGGGGACAGAGCAGTACTTC
CASSYSQGTEQYF
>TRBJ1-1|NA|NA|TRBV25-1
TGTGCCAGCAGTGACCGGGAACACTCGAACACTGAAGCTTTCTTT
CASSDREHSNTEAFF
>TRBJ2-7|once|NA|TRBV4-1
TGCGCCAGCAGCCAAGATCTCTCATCGGGGTACGAGCAGTACTTC
CASSQDLSSGYEQYF
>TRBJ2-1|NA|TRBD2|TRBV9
TGTGCCAGCAACCGCGGGGGGGGTGTTGGGGATGAGCAGTTCTTC
CASNRGGGVGDEQFF
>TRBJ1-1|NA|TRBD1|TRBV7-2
TGTGCCAGCACCCACCCATCTTACAGGGGAGACACTGAAGCTTTCTTT
CASTHPSYRGDTEAFF
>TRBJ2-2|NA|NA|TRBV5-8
TGTGCCAGACTTAGCGCGCCGCGCACCGGGGAGCTGTTTTTT
CARLSAPRTGELFF
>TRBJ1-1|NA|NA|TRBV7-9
TGTGCCAGCAGCTTAGGGCAGGGGATCAGTGAAGCTTTCTTT
CASSLGQGISEAFF
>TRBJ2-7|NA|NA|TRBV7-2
TGTGCCAGCAGCTTAGACCGGGCAGGGGCCTTCTACGAGCAGTACTTC
CASSLDRAGAFYEQYF
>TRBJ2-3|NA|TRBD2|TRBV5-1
TGCGCCAGCGCAGAGCGGGGGGGCCCAGATACGCAGTATTTT
CASAERGGPDTQYF
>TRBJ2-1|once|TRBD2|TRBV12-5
TGTGCTAGTGGTTTGGTATGGTTCGCTAGCGGGCTATTAAATGAGCAGTTCTTC
CASGLVWFASGLLNEQFF
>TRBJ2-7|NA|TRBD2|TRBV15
TGTGCCACCAGCAGAGGAGTAGGACTAGCGGCCCTCTCCTACGAGCAGTACTTC
CATSRGVGLAALSYEQYF
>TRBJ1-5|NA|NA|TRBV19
TGTGCCAGTGGGACACAGGGTGTGTTAAGTCAGCCCCAGCATTTT
CASGTQGVLSQPQHF
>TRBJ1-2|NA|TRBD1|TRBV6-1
TGTGCCAGCAGACCCGGGACAGGGGTTAGTACCGGCTACACCTTC
CASRPGTGVSTGYTF
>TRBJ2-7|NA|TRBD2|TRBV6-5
TGTGCCAGCAGTCGCGGGAGCGAGCAGTACTTC
CASSRGSEQYF